The next 21 T cell receptor beta chains were all read from a single sample in a study of STAT5B mutations in CD4+ large granular lymphocyte leukemia. The assay was immunoSEQ multiplex PCR, and TCRdb's table has in-frame clones only and misses some. Among 30,000 or so clones listed, around four fifths were seen once. The specimen was CD4+ T cells from blood buffy coats. These receptors came from a human donor in good health.

The V gene is TRBV30, the J gene TRBJ1-5; 8 bases fit TRBD1. From germline, CDR1 is GTSNPN and CDR2 SVGIG (reference sequence). The V gene end was trimmed by 2 bases and the J gene end by 6 bases; junction bases not matched to a gene: 6. The CDR3 totals 14 residues. The CDR3 spells CAWSSTGASQPQHF. In nucleotides, the CDR3 is TGTGCCTGGAGTTCGACAGGGGCTAGTCAGCCCCAGCATTTT.

This clone showed up just once. The J gene is TRBJ2-3, the V gene TRBV7-2; tentatively, D is TRBD2 (6 bases). The germline V gene has CDR1 SGHTA and CDR2 FQGNSA. With 3 bases removed from V and 6 bases from J, the gap between germline ends came to 7 bases. This CDR3 has 12 amino acids. The CDR3 sequence: CASSFREDTQYF. For the CDR3, the DNA is TGTGCCAGCAGCTTCCGGGAGGATACGCAGTATTTT.

The rearrangement links TRBV10-1 to TRBJ2-1; D perhaps matches TRBD1 (8 bases). CDR3 length equals 15 residues. V was shortened by 3 bases and J by 4 bases, with 13 bases between the two germline ends. The germline V gene has CDR1 WNHNN and CDR2 SYGVQD (reference sequence). The CDR3 is CASSEAGQAYNEQFF. In DNA form, the CDR3 reads TGCGCCAGCAGTGAAGCGGGACAGGCGTACAATGAGCAGTTCTTC.

This clone was seen a single time. V is TRBV28 and J is TRBJ2-3, with 8 bases that match TRBD2. V lost 6 bases to trimming and J lost 1 base; unmatched junction nucleotides: 18. The germline gives CDR1 MDHEN, CDR2 SYDVKM. This CDR3 comprises 19 residues. Here the CDR3 reads CASSPAGVLAGSGTDTQYF. In DNA form, the CDR3 reads TGTGCCAGCAGCCCCGCCGGCGTCTTAGCGGGATCGGGCACAGATACGCAGTATTTT.

The chain couples TRBV7-3 to TRBJ2-7, with D perhaps matching TRBD1 (5 bases). This CDR3 has 17 amino acids. Looked up from germline, CDR1 is SGHTA and CDR2 is FQGTGA. V shed 11 bases and J shed 3 bases, with 29 bases lying between them. This CDR3 is CAANDRPPGLNFYEQYF. CDR3 DNA: TGTGCCGCCAACGACCGTCCTCCAGGGTTAAACTTCTACGAGCAGTACTTC.

The rearrangement joins TRBV28 to TRBJ2-3; weak D call: TRBD2 (6 bases). Trimming removed 5 bases at V and 4 bases at J, with 22 bases between. The CDR3 has 17 residues. Germline V gene data show CDR1 as MDHEN and CDR2 as SYDVKM. CDR3 coding DNA: TGTGCCAGCAGTCCACGGGGACTTAGAAGGAAAGCAGATACGCAGTATTTT. This encodes CASSPRGLRRKADTQYF.

The chain uses TRBV6-5 and TRBJ1-6; 8 bases map to TRBD1. This CDR3 comprises 15 residues. Germline V gene lookup returns CDR1 MNHEY and CDR2 SVGAGI. Trimming removed 7 bases from V and 7 bases from J; junction bases left unmatched: 9. The CDR3 region is CASNILRQGNSPLHF. DNA of the CDR3: TGTGCCAGCAACATCCTTCGACAGGGGAATTCACCCCTCCACTTT.

V usage is TRBV29-1 and J usage is TRBJ1-1; possible D gene TRBD1, 6 bases. The germline V gene encodes CDR1 SQVTM and CDR2 ANQGSEA. This CDR3 comprises 12 residues. Trimming pared 2 bases from V and 10 bases from J, leaving 14 bases between. The CDR3 DNA reads as TGCAGCGTTGAAAAGGGGCAGGGGAGAGCTTTCTTT. Protein product: CSVEKGQGRAFF.

The J gene is TRBJ2-5, the V gene TRBV11-2, with 7 bases aligning to TRBD2. The J call is doubtful: the DNA matches TRBJ2-7 better. CDR1 and CDR2 from the germline V gene are SGHAT and FQNNGV. There are 16 residues in the CDR3. The CDR3 sequence: CASSSLFKRGPYEQYF. The CDR3 DNA follows: TGTGCCAGCAGCTCTCTATTCAAGCGGGGCCCCTACGAGCAGTACTTC.

This clone was seen a few times. This chain uses TRBV19 with TRBJ2-1; a possible D gene is TRBD2 (6 bases). V dropped 8 bases and J dropped 0 bases, with 20 bases sitting between them. Germline V gene data show CDR1 as LNHDA and CDR2 as SQIVND (reference sequence). The CDR3 length is 17 residues. CDR3 in DNA: TGTGCCAGTGCGGGGTCCTTCGGCGGCCTCTCCTACAATGAGCAGTTCTTC. Translation gives CASAGSFGGLSYNEQFF.

In this sample, this clone turned up once. The chain recombines TRBV29-1 with TRBJ1-1; D call uncertain. The CDR3 loop spans 13 amino acids. V was shortened by 6 bases and J by 1 base, with 12 bases between the two germline ends. Germline loops: CDR1 SQVTM, CDR2 ANQGSEA. CDR3 in amino acids: CSVAKWENTEAFF. CDR3 bases: TGCAGCGTGGCAAAATGGGAGAACACTGAAGCTTTCTTT.

This chain connects TRBV27 to TRBJ2-7; no clear D. This CDR3 comprises 11 residues. Germline CDR1 and CDR2: MNHEY and SMNVEV (reference sequence). The V end was cut by 6 bases, the J end by 4 bases, with 7 bases between. The chain's CDR3 is CASRGPYEQYF. The CDR3 bases are TGTGCCAGCAGAGGTCCTTACGAGCAGTACTTC.

The chain carries TRBV7-2 and TRBJ2-3; 8 bases are shared with TRBD2. CDR1 is SGHTA and CDR2 is FQGNSA in the germline V gene. The CDR3 extends over 15 amino acids. Germline trimming cut 5 bases from V and 0 bases from J; bases unmatched to any gene: 4. This CDR3 is CASSRSGGSTDTQYF. DNA for the CDR3: TGTGCCAGCAGCCGAAGCGGGGGAAGCACAGATACGCAGTATTTT.

CDR3 DNA sequence: TGTGCCAGCAGCTTAAGTGAAGGGGCAGCTCCCTACTATGGCTACACCTTC. Translation: CASSLSEGAAPYYGYTF. This chain uses TRBV11-2 with TRBJ1-2, with a weak D call TRBD1 (5 bases). Germline V gene data show CDR1 as SGHAT and CDR2 as FQNNGV. This CDR3 comprises 17 residues. The germline V and J ends were trimmed by 2 bases and 3 bases, with 19 bases remaining between them.

This chain joins TRBV28 and TRBJ2-7; D is ambiguous. This CDR3 has 13 amino acids. CDR1 and CDR2 from the germline V gene are MDHEN and SYDVKM. Trimming pared 5 bases from V and 2 bases from J, leaving 10 bases between. Here the CDR3 reads CASSKKWAYEQYF. CDR3 bases: TGTGCCAGCAGTAAGAAGTGGGCCTACGAGCAGTACTTC.

V and J are TRBV5-1 and TRBJ2-2; 11 positions match TRBD2. The CDR3 has 16 residues. Losses at the gene ends were 4 bases for V and 4 bases for J; bases not matched to a gene: 6. Germline loops: CDR1 SGHRS, CDR2 YFSETQ. DNA for the CDR3: TGCGCCAGCAGCCCCCGCGGACTAGCGGGCACCGGGGAGCTGTTTTTT. It codes for CASSPRGLAGTGELFF.

In nucleotides, the CDR3 is TGTGCCAGCAGTGAAACCTCCGGGGACGAGCAGTACTTC. It yields the protein CASSETSGDEQYF. This chain links TRBV6-1 with TRBJ2-7; perhaps TRBD2 as D (5 bases). Trimming left V 2 bases short and J 5 bases short, with 10 bases between. CDR1 and CDR2 (germline): MNHNS, SASEGT. The CDR3 loop spans 13 amino acids.

The genes are TRBV7-6 and TRBJ2-1, with 11 nucleotides matching TRBD2. V trimming: 4 bases; J trimming: 7 bases; junction bases outside the gene matches: 3. The CDR3 is made up of 14 amino acids. Looked up from germline, CDR1 is SGHVS and CDR2 is FNYEAQ. The CDR3 DNA sequence: TGTGCCAGCAGCTCGCGGACTAGCGGGAATGAGCAGTTCTTC. Its protein product is CASSSRTSGNEQFF.

The J gene is TRBJ1-5, the V gene TRBV6-1; maybe TRBD1 (5 bases). The CDR3 is made up of 15 amino acids. Trimming took 2 bases from V and 4 from J, leaving 12 bases between them. Germline values: CDR1 MNHNS, CDR2 SASEGT. The CDR3 protein is CASSEWVGENQPQHF. The CDR3 DNA is TGTGCCAGCAGTGAATGGGTGGGGGAGAATCAGCCCCAGCATTTT.

The genes are TRBV27 and TRBJ1-5, with D unresolved. The CDR3 spans 14 residues. The germline V gene has CDR1 MNHEY and CDR2 SMNVEV (reference sequence). V lost 2 bases and J lost 7, with 12 bases in between. The CDR3 DNA is TGTGCCAGCAGTTTAACCGGGATCGACCAGCCCCAGCATTTT. As protein: CASSLTGIDQPQHF.

The chain joins TRBV18 to TRBJ1-4; possibly TRBD1 for D (5 bases). Trimming cost V 2 bases and J 7 bases, with 8 bases left between them. The CDR3 covers 13 residues. Germline CDR1 KGHSH, CDR2 LQKENI. CDR3 bases: TGTGCCAGCTCACCAGGGCAGGGTGAAAAACTGTTTTTT. It yields the protein CASSPGQGEKLFF.